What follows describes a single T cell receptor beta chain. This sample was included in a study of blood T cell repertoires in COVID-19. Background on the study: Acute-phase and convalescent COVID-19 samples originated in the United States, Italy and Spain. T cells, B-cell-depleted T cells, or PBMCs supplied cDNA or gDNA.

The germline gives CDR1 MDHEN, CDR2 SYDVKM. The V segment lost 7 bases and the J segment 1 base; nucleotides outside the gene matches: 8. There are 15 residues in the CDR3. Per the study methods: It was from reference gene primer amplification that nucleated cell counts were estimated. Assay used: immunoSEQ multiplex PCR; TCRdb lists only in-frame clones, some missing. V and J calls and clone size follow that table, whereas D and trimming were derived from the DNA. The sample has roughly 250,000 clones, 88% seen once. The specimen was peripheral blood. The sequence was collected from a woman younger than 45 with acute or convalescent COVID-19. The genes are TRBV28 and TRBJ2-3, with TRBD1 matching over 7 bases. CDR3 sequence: CASTSWDSGTDTQYF. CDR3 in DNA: TGTGCCAGCACCTCTTGGGACAGCGGCACAGATACGCAGTATTTT.